This T cell receptor (beta chain) came from a study of T cell repertoires in cytomegalovirus infection. About the study: It was the public TCR beta signatures that indicated both CMV infection and matching HLA type.

The CDR3 contains 12 residues. The V gene lost 2 bases and the J gene lost 12 bases, with 13 bases spanning the gap. Germline V gives CDR1 MNHEY, CDR2 SMNVEV (reference sequence). TCRdb re-derived calls from the reads in MiXCR, one entry per CDR3 protein. The sample has around 900,000 distinct CDR3 sequences; approximately 32% are singletons. This clonotype came up a few times. Antigen unknown. Notes on the study in general: The study found HLA-C-restricted CMV-specific TCR beta clonotypes dominating the ex vivo response. Identification of carriers of CMV plus the relevant HLA was performed using cumulative public TCR beta family frequency.

Sample: cultured CD8+ T cells from PBMCs, taken from culture after CMV antigen stimulation. The TCR sequence derives from a human donor in good health (CMV status not recorded). Some clones in this sample may be carry-over from other donors' samples. The rearrangement uses TRBV27 and TRBJ1-1, with a tentative D call TRBD1 (5 bases). CDR3 nucleotide sequence: TGTGCCAGCAGTTTACCCGGCAGGGCTACTTTCTTT. Encoded protein: CASSLPGRATFF.